This TCR beta chain was found in a study of vaccination effects on CD4 cells after COVID-19. In its sample, this clone was seen once. The target antigen is unknown. Before sequencing took place, the ViraFEST assay used viral peptide pools to expand antigen-specific CD4+ T cells. When about ten days of culture had elapsed, CD4+ T cells were isolated. Of the BNT162b2 and mRNA-1273 vaccines, participants received two doses of one or the other. On day 3 and again on day 7, half the medium was replaced with IL-2 medium. Per the germline V gene, CDR1 is MNHEY and CDR2 is SMNVEV (reference sequence). V lost 6 bases and J lost 0, with 9 bases in between. CDR3 size: 14 residues. This table comes from immunoSEQ multiplex PCR, and its TCRdb copy is limited to in-frame clones, with some not included. This sample has tens of thousands of clones, with around 81% found just once.

Source: CD4+ T cells from PBMCs cultured with HCoV-229E spike peptides, taken after COVID-19 vaccination. The source is a human donor who received a COVID-19 vaccine. The chain uses TRBV27 and TRBJ2-4; D gene ambiguous. The CDR3 loop is CASSTLGAKNIQYF. DNA of the CDR3: TGTGCCAGCAGCACGCTGGGAGCCAAAAACATTCAGTACTTC.